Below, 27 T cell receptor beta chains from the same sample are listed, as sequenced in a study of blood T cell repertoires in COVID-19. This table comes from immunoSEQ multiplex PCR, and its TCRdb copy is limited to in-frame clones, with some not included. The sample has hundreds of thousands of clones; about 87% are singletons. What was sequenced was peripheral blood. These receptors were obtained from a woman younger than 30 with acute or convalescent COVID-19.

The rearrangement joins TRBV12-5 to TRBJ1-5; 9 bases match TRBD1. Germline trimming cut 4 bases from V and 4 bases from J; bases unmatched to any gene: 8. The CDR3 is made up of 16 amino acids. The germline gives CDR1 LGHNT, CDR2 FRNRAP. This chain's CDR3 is CASGSLTGGWNQPQHF. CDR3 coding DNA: TGTGCTAGTGGTTCCTTGACAGGGGGTTGGAATCAGCCCCAGCATTTT.

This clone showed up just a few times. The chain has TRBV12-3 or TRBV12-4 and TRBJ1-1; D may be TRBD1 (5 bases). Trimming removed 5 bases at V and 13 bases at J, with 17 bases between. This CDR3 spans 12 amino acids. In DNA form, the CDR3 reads TGTGCCAGCAGTCCCACCCGGGGGAGTAATTTCTTT. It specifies CASSPTRGSNFF.

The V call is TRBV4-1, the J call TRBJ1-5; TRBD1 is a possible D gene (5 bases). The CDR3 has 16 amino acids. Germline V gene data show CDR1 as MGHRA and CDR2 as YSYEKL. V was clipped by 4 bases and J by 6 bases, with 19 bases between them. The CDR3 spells CASSPWGREGLQPQHF. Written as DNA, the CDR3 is TGCGCCAGCAGCCCGTGGGGGAGGGAAGGCCTTCAGCCCCAGCATTTT.

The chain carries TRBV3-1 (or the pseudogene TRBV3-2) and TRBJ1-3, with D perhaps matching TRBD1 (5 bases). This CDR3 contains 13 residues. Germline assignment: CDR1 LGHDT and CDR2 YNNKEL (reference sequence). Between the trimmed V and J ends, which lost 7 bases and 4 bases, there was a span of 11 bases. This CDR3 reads CASTAGSGNTIYF. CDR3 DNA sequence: TGTGCCAGCACCGCAGGGTCAGGAAACACCATATATTTT.

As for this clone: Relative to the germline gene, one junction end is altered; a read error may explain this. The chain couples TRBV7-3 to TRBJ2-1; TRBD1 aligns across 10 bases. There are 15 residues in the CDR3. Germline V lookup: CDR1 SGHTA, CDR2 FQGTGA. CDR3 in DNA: TGTGCCAGCAGCATAACCGACAGGGGGCGGACTGAGCAGTTCTTC. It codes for CASSITDRGRTEQFF.

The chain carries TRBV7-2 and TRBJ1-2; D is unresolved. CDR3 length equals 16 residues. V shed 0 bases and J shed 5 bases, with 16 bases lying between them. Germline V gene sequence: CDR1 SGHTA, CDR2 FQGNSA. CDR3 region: CASSLARKNSIYGYTF. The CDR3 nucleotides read TGTGCCAGCAGCTTAGCTCGGAAGAACAGCATATATGGCTACACCTTC.

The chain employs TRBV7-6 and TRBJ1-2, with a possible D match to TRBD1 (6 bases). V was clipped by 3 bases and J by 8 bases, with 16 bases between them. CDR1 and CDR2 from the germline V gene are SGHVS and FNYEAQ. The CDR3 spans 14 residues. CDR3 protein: CASSFDTGINGYTF. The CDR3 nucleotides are TGTGCCAGCAGCTTCGATACAGGGATAAACGGCTACACCTTC.

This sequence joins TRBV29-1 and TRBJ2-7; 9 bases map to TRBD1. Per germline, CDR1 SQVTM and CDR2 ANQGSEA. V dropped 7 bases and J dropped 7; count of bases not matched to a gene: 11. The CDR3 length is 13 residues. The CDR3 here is CSARQGGLYEQYF. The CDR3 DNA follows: TGCAGCGCACGACAGGGGGGGTTATATGAGCAGTACTTC.

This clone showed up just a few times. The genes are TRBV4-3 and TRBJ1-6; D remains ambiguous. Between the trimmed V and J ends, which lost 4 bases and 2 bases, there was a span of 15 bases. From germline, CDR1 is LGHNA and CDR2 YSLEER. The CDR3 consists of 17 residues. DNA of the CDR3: TGCGCCAGCAGCCCCCAAGCCCTGAGCGCCTATAATTCACCCCTCCACTTT. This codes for CASSPQALSAYNSPLHF.

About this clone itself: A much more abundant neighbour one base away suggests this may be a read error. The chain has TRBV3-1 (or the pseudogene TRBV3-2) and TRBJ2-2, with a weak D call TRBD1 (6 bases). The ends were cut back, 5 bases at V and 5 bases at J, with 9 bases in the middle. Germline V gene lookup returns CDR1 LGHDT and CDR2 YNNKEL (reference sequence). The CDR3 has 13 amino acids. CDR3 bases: TGTGCCAGCAGCAACAGGGAAACCGGGGAGCTGTTTTTT. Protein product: CASSNRETGELFF.

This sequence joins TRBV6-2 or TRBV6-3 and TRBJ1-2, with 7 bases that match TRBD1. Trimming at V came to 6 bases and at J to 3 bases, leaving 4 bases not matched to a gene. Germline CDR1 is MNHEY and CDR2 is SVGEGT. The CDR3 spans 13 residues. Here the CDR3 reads CASSNRGYYGYTF. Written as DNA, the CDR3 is TGTGCCAGCAGCAACAGGGGCTACTATGGCTACACCTTC.

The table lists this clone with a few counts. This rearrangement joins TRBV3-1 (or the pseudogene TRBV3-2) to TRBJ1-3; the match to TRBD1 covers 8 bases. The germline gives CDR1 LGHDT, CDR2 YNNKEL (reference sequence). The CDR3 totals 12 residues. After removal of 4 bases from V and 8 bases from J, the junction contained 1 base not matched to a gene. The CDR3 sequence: CASSPQGDTIYF. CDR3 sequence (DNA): TGTGCCAGCAGCCCACAGGGGGACACCATATATTTT.

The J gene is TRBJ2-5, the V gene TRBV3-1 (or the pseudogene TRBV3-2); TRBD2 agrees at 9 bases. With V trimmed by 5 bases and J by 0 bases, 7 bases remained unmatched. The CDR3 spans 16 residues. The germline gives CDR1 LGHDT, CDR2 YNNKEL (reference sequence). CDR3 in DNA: TGTGCCAGCAGCAAAGGGCTAGCGGGAAACCAAGAGACCCAGTACTTC. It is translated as CASSKGLAGNQETQYF.

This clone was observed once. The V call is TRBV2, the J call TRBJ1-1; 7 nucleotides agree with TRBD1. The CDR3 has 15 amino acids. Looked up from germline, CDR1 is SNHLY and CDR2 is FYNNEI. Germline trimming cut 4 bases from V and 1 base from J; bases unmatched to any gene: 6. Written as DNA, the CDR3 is TGTGCCAGCAGTGCCCTGCGACAGGGGAACACTGAAGCTTTCTTT. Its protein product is CASSALRQGNTEAFF.

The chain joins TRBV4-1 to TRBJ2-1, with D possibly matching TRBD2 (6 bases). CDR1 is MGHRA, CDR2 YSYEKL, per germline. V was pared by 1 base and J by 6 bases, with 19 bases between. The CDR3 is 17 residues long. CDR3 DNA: TGCGCCAGCAGCCAAGGACCCAAGACTAGTCGTGGCAATGAGCAGTTCTTC. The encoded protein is CASSQGPKTSRGNEQFF.

CDR3 sequence (DNA): TGTGCCAGCAGCTGGACAGGGGGCGACGGACGCGAGCAGTACTTC. Translating gives CASSWTGGDGREQYF. The chain joins TRBV5-6 to TRBJ2-7; 11 bases are a match to TRBD1. V was pared by 3 bases and J by 6 bases, with 8 bases of the junction left unmatched. CDR3 length equals 15 residues. Per the germline V gene, CDR1 is SGHDT and CDR2 is YYEEEE.

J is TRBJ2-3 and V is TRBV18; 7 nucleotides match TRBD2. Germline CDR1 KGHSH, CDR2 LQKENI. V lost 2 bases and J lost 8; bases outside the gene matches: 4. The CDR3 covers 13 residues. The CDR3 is CASSPGGGGTQYF. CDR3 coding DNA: TGTGCCAGCTCACCAGGCGGGGGTGGTACGCAGTATTTT. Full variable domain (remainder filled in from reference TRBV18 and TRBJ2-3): NAGVMQNPRHLVRRRGQEARLRCSPMKGHSHVYWYRQLPEEGLKFMVYLQKENIIDESGMPKERFSAEFPKEGPSILRIQQVVRGDSAAYFCASSPGGGGTQYFGPGTRLTVL.

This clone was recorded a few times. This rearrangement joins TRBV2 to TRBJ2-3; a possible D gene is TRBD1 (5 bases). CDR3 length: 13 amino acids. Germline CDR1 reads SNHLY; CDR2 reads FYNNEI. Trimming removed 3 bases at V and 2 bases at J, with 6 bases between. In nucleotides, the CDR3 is TGTGCCAGCAGTGACAGGGACACAGATACGCAGTATTTT. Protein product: CASSDRDTDTQYF.

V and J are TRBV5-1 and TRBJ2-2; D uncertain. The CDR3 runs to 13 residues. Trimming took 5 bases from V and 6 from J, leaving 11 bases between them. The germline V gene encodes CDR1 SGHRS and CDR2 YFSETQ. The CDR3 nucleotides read TGCGCCAGCAGTAACCGAGGTCCCGGGGAGCTGTTTTTT. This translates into CASSNRGPGELFF. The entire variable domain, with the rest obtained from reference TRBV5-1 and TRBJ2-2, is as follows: KAGVTQTPRYLIKTRGQQVTLSCSPISGHRSVSWYQQTPGQGLQFLFEYFSETQRNKGNFPGRFSGRQFSNSRSEMNVSTLELGDSALYLCASSNRGPGELFFGEGSRLTVL.

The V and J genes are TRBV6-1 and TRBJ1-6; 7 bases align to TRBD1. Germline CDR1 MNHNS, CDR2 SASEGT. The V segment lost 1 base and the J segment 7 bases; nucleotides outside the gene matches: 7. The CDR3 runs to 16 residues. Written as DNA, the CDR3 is TGTGCCAGCAGTGAAGAGTCTGGCAGGGGGAATTCACCCCTCCACTTT. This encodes CASSEESGRGNSPLHF.

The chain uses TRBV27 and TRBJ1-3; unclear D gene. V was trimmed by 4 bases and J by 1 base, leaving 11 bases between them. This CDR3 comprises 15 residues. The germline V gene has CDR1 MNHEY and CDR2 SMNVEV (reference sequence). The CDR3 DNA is TGTGCCAGCAGTTCCTACCCCCCATCTGGAAACACCATATATTTT. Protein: CASSSYPPSGNTIYF.

The chain's CDR3 is CASGEKAFF. CDR3 bases: TGTGCCAGTGGGGAGAAAGCTTTCTTT. The chain is built from TRBV2 and TRBJ1-1; D not resolved. V gave up 9 bases and J gave up 9 bases, with 8 bases separating them. Germline CDR1 is SNHLY and CDR2 is FYNNEI. The CDR3 is 9 amino acids.

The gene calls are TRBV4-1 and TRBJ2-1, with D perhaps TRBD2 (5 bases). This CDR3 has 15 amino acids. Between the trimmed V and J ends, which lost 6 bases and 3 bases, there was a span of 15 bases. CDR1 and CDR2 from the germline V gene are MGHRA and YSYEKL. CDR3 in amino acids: CASSRPAEGYNEQFF. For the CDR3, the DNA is TGCGCCAGCAGTCGCCCAGCGGAAGGCTACAATGAGCAGTTCTTC.

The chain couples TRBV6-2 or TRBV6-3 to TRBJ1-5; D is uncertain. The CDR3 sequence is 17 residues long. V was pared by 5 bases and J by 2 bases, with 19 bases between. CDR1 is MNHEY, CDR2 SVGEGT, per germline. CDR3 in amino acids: CASSVLPSYSGNQPQHF. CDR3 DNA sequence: TGTGCCAGCAGTGTGCTGCCTAGTTATTCGGGCAATCAGCCCCAGCATTTT.

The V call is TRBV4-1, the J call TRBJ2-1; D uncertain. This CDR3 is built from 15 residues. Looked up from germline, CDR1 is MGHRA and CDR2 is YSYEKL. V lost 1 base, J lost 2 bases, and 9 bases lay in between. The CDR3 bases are TGCGCCAGCAGCCAAGGGCAACACCCCTACAATGAGCAGTTCTTC. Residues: CASSQGQHPYNEQFF.

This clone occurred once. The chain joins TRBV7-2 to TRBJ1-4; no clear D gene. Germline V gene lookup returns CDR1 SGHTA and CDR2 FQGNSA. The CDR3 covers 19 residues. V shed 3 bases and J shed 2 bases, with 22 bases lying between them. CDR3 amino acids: CASSLLYPGSGRTNEKLFF. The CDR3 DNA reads TGTGCCAGCAGCTTGCTATATCCGGGGAGCGGCCGGACTAATGAAAAACTGTTTTTT.

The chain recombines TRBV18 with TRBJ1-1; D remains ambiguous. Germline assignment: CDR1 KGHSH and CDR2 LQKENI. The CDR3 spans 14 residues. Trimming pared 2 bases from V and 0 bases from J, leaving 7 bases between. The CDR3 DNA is TGTGCCAGCTCACCAGGGCCAATGAACACTGAAGCTTTCTTT. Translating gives CASSPGPMNTEAFF.